These T cell receptor beta chains were read from a single sample in a study of high-grade serous ovarian cancer treatment subgroups. The data were produced by immunoSEQ multiplex PCR, yet TCRdb's version contains in-frame clones alone and is incomplete. Of more than 4,500 clones listed, 79% are singletons. Specimen: tumor tissue. The receptor source for this set is a human donor with high-grade serous ovarian cancer. Both conserved end residues are part of each CDR3. D genes are given only for firm matches. The size entry is marked missing in some rows and otherwise reads once, few, many or a size class.

v_call	d_call	j_call	clone_size	cdr3_nt	cdr3_aa
TRBV28	TRBD1	TRBJ1-5	.	TGTGCCAGCAGTTTGGTCTCCGGACAGGACGAGCATTTT	CASSLVSGQDEHF
TRBV27	TRBD1	TRBJ2-5	.	TGTGCCAGCAGCTCGACAGGGCGGGAGACCCAGTACTTC	CASSSTGRETQYF
TRBV6-6	.	TRBJ1-2	.	TGTGCCAGCACATGGGGTCAGGTATATCTAAACTATGGCTACACCTTC	CASTWGQVYLNYGYTF
TRBV5-1	TRBD2	TRBJ2-1	once	TGCGCCAGCAGCTTGAGGCCGGGGCGGGGGGCTTCCTACAATGAGCAGTTCTTC	CASSLRPGRGASYNEQFF
TRBV4-1	TRBD1	TRBJ2-1	once	TGCGCCAGCAGCCAAGGGCCAGGACAGGGACCCTACAATGAGCAGTTCTTC	CASSQGPGQGPYNEQFF
TRBV11-2	TRBD1	TRBJ2-1	.	TGTGCCAGCAGCCGACAGGGGTACATTGACAATGAGCAGTTCTTC	CASSRQGYIDNEQFF
TRBV4-2	.	TRBJ2-2	.	TGTGCCAGCAGCCCCATAGGTTGGGGGCGAGGGACCGGGGAGCTGTTTTTT	CASSPIGWGRGTGELFF
TRBV11-2	.	TRBJ2-7	.	TGTGCCAGCAGCTTAGATCGGCAGGTCCTACGGCAGTACTTC	CASSLDRQVLRQYF
TRBV4-1	.	TRBJ2-2	.	TGCGCCAGCAGTCAAGGCCAGGTTAACGGGGAGCTGTTTTTT	CASSQGQVNGELFF
TRBV27	TRBD1	TRBJ1-2	.	TGTGCCAGCAGTCCGCTTGGGGGAGGGACAGGGTTGCACTATGGCTACACCTTC	CASSPLGGGTGLHYGYTF
TRBV28	.	TRBJ1-1	.	TGTGCCAGCAGTTTGATTAAGAACACTGAAGCTTTCTTT	CASSLIKNTEAFF
TRBV18	.	TRBJ2-2	few	TGTGCCAGCTCACCGGCCGTTCCGGGGTCGGCGATCGGGGAGCTGTTTTTT	CASSPAVPGSAIGELFF
TRBV19	TRBD1	TRBJ2-1	.	TGTGCCAGTAGTGCCCCCGGGACAGGGGGCTACAATGAGCAGTTCTTC	CASSAPGTGGYNEQFF
TRBV15	.	TRBJ1-2	few	TGTGCCACCAGCAGTGAACAGTCCTTCGGGAACTATGGCTACACCTTC	CATSSEQSFGNYGYTF
TRBV9	.	TRBJ1-6	.	TGTGCCAGCAGCTTGAACAGGGAGGAGGCCAATTCACCCCTCCACTTT	CASSLNREEANSPLHF
TRBV11-1	.	TRBJ1-1	.	TGTGCCAGCAGCTTGTCCGGGGCGAACACTGAAGCTTTCTTT	CASSLSGANTEAFF
TRBV7-2	.	TRBJ1-2	.	TGTGCCAGCAGCCCCAGACAGACTAACTATGGCTACACCTTC	CASSPRQTNYGYTF
TRBV10-3	.	TRBJ2-2	.	TGTGCCATCAGTACGAGACAGACAACCGGGGAGCTGTTTTTT	CAISTRQTTGELFF
TRBV10-1	TRBD1	TRBJ1-4	.	TGCGCCAGCAGTGGGGGGACAGCAACTAATGAAAAACTGTTTTTT	CASSGGTATNEKLFF
TRBV5-1	.	TRBJ1-1	once	TGCGCCAGCAGCTTGGGTGGCCCGGGACTAGGGAACACTGAAGCTTTCTTT	CASSLGGPGLGNTEAFF
TRBV7-9	.	TRBJ2-3	.	TGTGCCAGCAGCCCCCCCCGGGGCGAAAGCACAGATACGCAGTATTTT	CASSPPRGESTDTQYF
TRBV4-2	TRBD1	TRBJ2-3	.	TGTGCCAGCAGCCAAGAGGCGAGGGGGCAGAGAGATACGCAGTATTTT	CASSQEARGQRDTQYF
TRBV28	.	TRBJ1-4	.	TGTGCCAGCAGTTCCCGTATCATCGGGGAAAAACTGTTTTTT	CASSSRIIGEKLFF
TRBV7-2	.	TRBJ1-5	.	TGTGCCAGCAGCCATGGGGACGGGCGGGCTCAGCCCCAGCATTTT	CASSHGDGRAQPQHF
TRBV15	.	TRBJ2-4	once	TGTGCCACCAGCTCCCAGGGGATGAAGAAAAACATTCAGTACTTC	CATSSQGMKKNIQYF
TRBV7-9	TRBD1	TRBJ2-3	.	TGTGCCAGCAGCTTAGGAGACAGGGGGAGCACAGATACGCAGTATTTT	CASSLGDRGSTDTQYF
TRBV5-4	.	TRBJ1-2	.	TGTGCCAGCAGGGACGGGGTAAGGAGTGGCTACACCTTC	CASRDGVRSGYTF
TRBV7-2	TRBD1	TRBJ2-7	.	TGTGCCAGCAGCTCGGACAGGGCTATCAGCTACGAGCAGTACTTC	CASSSDRAISYEQYF
TRBV19	.	TRBJ1-1	.	TGTGCCAGTAGTCCGGACTTCGGGGGCACTGAAGCTTTCTTT	CASSPDFGGTEAFF
TRBV5-5	.	TRBJ1-2	.	TGTGCCAGCAGCGCAGCCCCGGGACGACTGGAATATGGCTACACCTTC	CASSAAPGRLEYGYTF
TRBV7-9	TRBD2	TRBJ2-1	.	TGTGCCAGCAGCCCCCGGGCTAGCGGGGACGATGAGCAGTTCTTC	CASSPRASGDDEQFF
TRBV5-6	.	TRBJ2-1	.	TGTGCCAGCAGCTTGCTGGATGAGCAGTTCTTC	CASSLLDEQFF
TRBV30	.	TRBJ1-2	.	TGTGCCTGGAGTGTACGGGGGCTTAACTATGGCTACACCTTC	CAWSVRGLNYGYTF
TRBV5-8	TRBD1	TRBJ2-7	.	TGTGCCAGCAAGGGGGACAGGGAGGTCGACGAGCAGTACTTC	CASKGDREVDEQYF
TRBV15	.	TRBJ2-1	.	TGTGCCACCAGCGGCCCCCTCCTGAGCTCCTACAATGAGCAGTTCTTC	CATSGPLLSSYNEQFF
TRBV5-4	TRBD1	TRBJ2-1	.	TGTGCCAGCAGCTTGCTGGGACAGGGGGCAGGGAATGAGCAGTTCTTC	CASSLLGQGAGNEQFF
TRBV19	.	TRBJ2-6	.	TGTGCCAGTAGAGAGTCCCCTGGGGCCAACGTCCTGACTTTC	CASRESPGANVLTF
TRBV4-1	TRBD2	TRBJ2-2	.	TGCGCCAGCAGCCAACAACCGGGACTAGCGGCCGGGGAGCTGTTTTTT	CASSQQPGLAAGELFF
TRBV30	TRBD1	TRBJ2-5	.	TGTGCCTGGAGTGTCCGGGACAGAGAGACCCAGTACTTC	CAWSVRDRETQYF
TRBV11-3	.	TRBJ2-1	.	TGTGCCAGCAGCTTATTTGGACTTCACAATGAGCAGTTCTTC	CASSLFGLHNEQFF
TRBV13	.	TRBJ1-5	.	TGTGCCAGCAGCTTAGGAGAGGGCAATCAGCCCCAGCATTTT	CASSLGEGNQPQHF
TRBV6-1	TRBD1	TRBJ2-3	.	TGTGCCAGCAGTGAACGGGCAGGGGGATCAGATACGCAGTATTTT	CASSERAGGSDTQYF
TRBV12-5	.	TRBJ1-1	.	TGTGCTAGTGGCGTTAATGGGTGGACTGAAGCTTTCTTT	CASGVNGWTEAFF
TRBV28	.	TRBJ1-5	.	TGTGCCAGCAGTTTGCTACGGCAGCCCCAGCATTTT	CASSLLRQPQHF
TRBV19	.	TRBJ1-2	.	TGTGCCAGTAGTATAAGTTGGGGGCCCGGCTATGGCTACACCTTC	CASSISWGPGYGYTF
TRBV27	TRBD2	TRBJ2-7	once	TGTGCCAGCAGATACGGGACTAGCGGGGCGTACGAGCAGTACTTC	CASRYGTSGAYEQYF
TRBV2	TRBD1	TRBJ2-2	.	TGTGCCAGCAGCCGGGACAGGGGAACCGGGGAGCTGTTTTTT	CASSRDRGTGELFF
TRBV6-1	.	TRBJ2-7	once	TGTGCCAGCAGTGCGGACTACGAGCAGTACTTC	CASSADYEQYF
TRBV5-1	.	TRBJ1-5	.	TGCGCCAGCAGCCCCCCGGAGGGGCAGCCCCAGCATTTT	CASSPPEGQPQHF
TRBV28	TRBD1	TRBJ1-3	.	TGTGCCAGCAGTTCAGGGGGCACTGGAAACACCATATATTTT	CASSSGGTGNTIYF
TRBV18	.	TRBJ2-3	.	TGTGCCAGCTTGCGGACTGCCACAGATACGCAGTATTTT	CASLRTATDTQYF